One sample yielded the 16 T cell receptor beta chains listed below, sequenced in a study of intratumoral heterogeneity in liver cancer. The method was immunoSEQ multiplex PCR; TCRdb's version includes in-frame clones alone and lacks a portion of them. The data show a few thousand clones, approximately 45% seen once. Tumour samples came from separate, distinct regions of the hepatocellular carcinoma nodule. Material: tumor tissue, obtained before any cancer treatment. The receptors shown here come from a man between 65 and 85 years old with hepatocellular carcinoma.

In its sample, this clone was seen once. J is TRBJ2-6 and V is TRBV7-9, with D maybe TRBD1 (5 bases). Trimming took off 4 bases at V and 2 bases at J, with 15 bases between the two ends. This CDR3 region has 17 residues. Germline CDR1 reads SEHNR; CDR2 reads FQNEAQ (reference sequence). The CDR3, as DNA: TGTGCCAGCAGCTCCACAGGTGCGCTCACTGGGGCCAACGTCCTGACTTTC. This codes for CASSSTGALTGANVLTF.

This clone was observed a handful of times. The V gene is TRBV7-2, the J gene TRBJ2-7; a weak D match, TRBD1 (5 bases). CDR1 and CDR2 (germline): SGHTA, FQGNSA. This CDR3 region has 15 residues. V lost 2 bases and J 3 bases, leaving 14 bases between the germline ends. In DNA, the CDR3 is TGTGCCAGCAGCTTACCAGGCAGGGAAGGCTACGAGCAGTACTTC. Residues: CASSLPGREGYEQYF.

The chain links TRBV28 to TRBJ1-5; D gene ambiguous. Between the trimmed V and J ends, which lost 1 base and 9 bases, there was a span of 13 bases. Germline V gene lookup returns CDR1 MDHEN and CDR2 SYDVKM. The CDR3 runs to 14 residues. CDR3 sequence (DNA): TGTGCCAGCAGTTTATTAGGCAGTAGACCGCCCCAGCATTTT. Its translation is CASSLLGSRPPQHF.

Written as DNA, the CDR3 is TGTGCCAGCAGCCCGGGACAGCTTACGCAGTATTTT. Translation: CASSPGQLTQYF. V is TRBV12-3 or TRBV12-4 and J is TRBJ2-3; the match to TRBD1 covers 7 bases. The CDR3 sequence is 12 residues long. The ends lost 6 bases at V and 8 bases at J; junction bases unmatched: 5.

A single count supports this clone. This chain uses TRBV30 with TRBJ1-2, with 7 bases that match TRBD1. The CDR3 totals 12 residues. Germline values: CDR1 GTSNPN, CDR2 SVGIG (reference sequence). Germline trimming cut 5 bases from V and 7 bases from J; bases unmatched to any gene: 7. The CDR3 region is CAWANPGGGYTF. CDR3 coding DNA: TGTGCCTGGGCGAACCCAGGGGGTGGCTACACCTTC.

This chain connects TRBV5-1 to TRBJ2-2, with D maybe TRBD1 (6 bases). From germline, CDR1 is SGHRS and CDR2 YFSETQ. V was clipped by 4 bases and J by 0 bases, with 16 bases between them. The CDR3 has 17 amino acids. This CDR3 is CASSMDSFTANTGELFF. The CDR3 DNA is TGCGCCAGCAGCATGGACAGCTTCACCGCGAACACCGGGGAGCTGTTTTTT.

This clone was observed a few times. The chain employs TRBV28 and TRBJ2-1, with 8 bases identical to TRBD1. Germline V gene data show CDR1 as MDHEN and CDR2 as SYDVKM. There are 15 residues in the CDR3. V lost 8 bases and J lost 4; bases outside the gene matches: 10. Here the CDR3 DNA reads TGTGCCAGCCGGATGGCAGGGGGCGATTACAATGAGCAGTTCTTC. It is translated as CASRMAGGDYNEQFF.

In its sample, this clone is medium-sized. V and J are TRBV6-5 and TRBJ1-4; D gene unclear. CDR3 length: 12 residues. Trimming left V 6 bases short and J 11 bases short, with 13 bases between. Germline V gene lookup returns CDR1 MNHEY and CDR2 SVGAGI. CDR3 DNA sequence: TGTGCCAGCAGGGAGGGAGATCGGAAACTGTTTTTT. It specifies CASREGDRKLFF.

Relative to its sample, this clone is medium-sized. The V and J genes are TRBV5-1 and TRBJ1-2, with a weak D call TRBD1 (5 bases). Germline V gives CDR1 SGHRS, CDR2 YFSETQ. V was cut by 3 bases and J by 3 bases, with 9 bases left in between. CDR3 length: 13 amino acids. DNA of the CDR3: TGCGCCAGCAGCTACGGGACGCACTATGGCTACACCTTC. Protein sequence: CASSYGTHYGYTF.

The chain carries TRBV3-1 (or the pseudogene TRBV3-2) and TRBJ2-1; 8 bases align to TRBD2. From germline, CDR1 is LGHDT and CDR2 YNNKEL (reference sequence). The CDR3 has 17 amino acids. Unmatched junction bases numbered 10, after V lost 1 base and J lost 5 bases. CDR3 sequence (DNA): TGTGCCAGCAGCCAAGGGGGCTGGGCGGGGGGAAACAATGAGCAGTTCTTC. This translates into CASSQGGWAGGNNEQFF.

The table lists this clone with a few counts. The V and J genes are TRBV7-6 and TRBJ2-2; D might be TRBD1 (6 bases). Germline values: CDR1 SGHVS, CDR2 FNYEAQ. The V gene lost 5 bases and the J gene lost 7 bases, with 14 bases spanning the gap. This CDR3 has 14 amino acids. The CDR3 protein is CASSLDQGLGELFF. CDR3 bases: TGTGCCAGCAGCCTCGATCAGGGGCTCGGGGAGCTGTTTTTT. Full variable domain (outside the CDR3, taken from reference TRBV7-6 and TRBJ2-2): GAGVSQSPRYKVTKRGQDVALRCDPISGHVSLYWYRQALGQGPEFLTYFNYEAQQDKSGLPNDRFSAERPEGSISTLTIQRTEQRDSAMYRCASSLDQGLGELFFGEGSRLTVL.

The chain has TRBV6-2 or TRBV6-3 and TRBJ1-1; 9 nucleotides align to TRBD1. The CDR3 has 15 residues. CDR1 and CDR2 from the germline V gene are MNHEY and SVGEGT. Trimming removed 4 bases from V and 5 bases from J; junction bases left unmatched: 8. This CDR3 is CASSSVQGARTEAFF. In nucleotides, the CDR3 is TGTGCCAGCAGTTCCGTACAGGGGGCGCGAACTGAAGCTTTCTTT.

By share, this clone ranks as large (0.1 to 1%). The gene calls are TRBV7-9 and TRBJ2-5; D could derive from TRBD1 or TRBD2 (5 bases each). The germline V gene has CDR1 SEHNR and CDR2 FQNEAQ (reference sequence). V was shortened by 2 bases and J by 7 bases, with 8 bases between the two germline ends. The CDR3 spans 12 residues. CDR3 amino acids: CASSLYGGTQYF. For the CDR3, the DNA is TGTGCCAGCAGCTTATATGGGGGGACCCAGTACTTC.

The genes are TRBV5-1 and TRBJ2-2; tentatively, D is TRBD1 (6 bases). V was pared by 1 base and J by 5 bases, with 9 bases between. Per germline, CDR1 SGHRS and CDR2 YFSETQ. CDR3 length equals 14 residues. CDR3 in amino acids: CASSLMGATGELFF. In nucleotides, the CDR3 is TGCGCCAGCAGCTTGATGGGGGCGACCGGGGAGCTGTTTTTT.

The gene calls are TRBV6-6 and TRBJ1-3; D remains unclear. This CDR3 region has 15 residues. The V gene's germline CDR1 is MNHNY and CDR2 SVGAGI (reference sequence). Trimming removed 2 bases from V and 3 bases from J, with 11 bases in between. The CDR3 DNA is TGTGCCAGCAGTTACCCCACGGCTCATGGAAACACCATATATTTT. Its translation: CASSYPTAHGNTIYF.

This clone was counted only a few times. The V call is TRBV7-9, the J call TRBJ1-6, with 7 bases aligning to TRBD1. The CDR3 totals 17 residues. The trim removed 5 bases at V and 10 bases at J, leaving 17 bases unmatched. Germline V lookup: CDR1 SEHNR, CDR2 FQNEAQ (reference sequence). This CDR3 is CASSNHEQQGTRSPLHF. The CDR3 nucleotides are TGTGCCAGCAGCAACCACGAACAACAGGGGACGAGGTCACCCCTCCACTTT. Full variable domain (rest looked up from reference TRBV7-9 and TRBJ1-6): DTGVSQNPRHKITKRGQNVTFRCDPISEHNRLYWYRQTLGQGPEFLTYFQNEAQLEKSRLLSDRFSAERPKGSFSTLEIQRTEQGDSAMYLCASSNHEQQGTRSPLHFGNGTRLTVT.